One and the same sample provided the 9 T cell receptor beta chains below, sequenced in a study of T cell changes during pregnancy in multiple sclerosis. The data were produced by immunoSEQ multiplex PCR, yet TCRdb's version contains in-frame clones alone and is incomplete. The profile shows some 64,000 clones, 90% to 95% of them singletons. The material was peripheral blood, obtained after pregnancy. The receptors here all came from a female donor with multiple sclerosis, enrolled in a pregnancy study.

The rearrangement uses TRBV5-1 and TRBJ2-7, with TRBD1 matching 9 bases. The CDR3 runs 14 residues. Per germline, CDR1 SGHRS and CDR2 YFSETQ. J lost 4 bases, V lost 3 bases, and 5 bases had no gene match. The DNA of the CDR3 is TGCGCCAGCAGCTACGGGGACAGGGCTTACGAGCAGTACTTC. Protein product: CASSYGDRAYEQYF.

This chain uses TRBV2 with TRBJ2-7, with D perhaps TRBD1 (6 bases). In germline, CDR1 is SNHLY, CDR2 FYNNEI. V was clipped by 6 bases and J by 5 bases, with 14 bases between them. This CDR3 spans 13 amino acids. The CDR3 spells CASRPWGRDEQYF. The CDR3 DNA sequence: TGTGCCAGCAGGCCCTGGGGGCGCGACGAGCAGTACTTC.

This rearrangement joins TRBV5-6 to TRBJ1-2, with 7 bases that match TRBD1. V shed 1 base and J 7 bases; nucleotides not matched to a gene: 4. CDR1 SGHDT and CDR2 YYEEEE come from the germline V gene. The CDR3 is made up of 13 amino acids. CDR3: CASSLRTGTGYTF. As DNA, the CDR3 is TGTGCCAGCAGCTTGCGGACAGGTACTGGCTACACCTTC.

The chain combines TRBV5-1 with TRBJ1-2, with 10 positions matching TRBD1. J gave up 8 bases and V 4 bases, and 8 bases lay outside the gene matches. Germline CDR1 reads SGHRS; CDR2 reads YFSETQ. The CDR3 has 14 residues. The chain's CDR3 is CASSMDRGERGYTF. The CDR3 DNA sequence: TGCGCCAGCAGCATGGACAGGGGGGAAAGAGGCTACACCTTC.

This clone has more than one count but fewer than ten. The chain employs TRBV4-1 and TRBJ1-5, with TRBD1 as a possible D gene (5 bases). Germline assignment: CDR1 MGHRA and CDR2 YSYEKL. Trimming removed 0 bases from V and 11 bases from J, with 17 bases in between. This CDR3 comprises 15 residues. The CDR3 nucleotides read TGCGCCAGCAGCCAAGAATTCAGGACAAGCGTGGCCCAGCATTTT. As protein: CASSQEFRTSVAQHF.

The genes are TRBV28 and TRBJ1-4, with 8 nucleotides matching TRBD1. Germline loops: CDR1 MDHEN, CDR2 SYDVKM. This CDR3 spans 16 amino acids. J was trimmed by 6 bases and V by 3 bases; bases with no gene match: 9. The CDR3 DNA reads as TGTGCCAGCAGTTTGCTTGCTGCACAGGGGGATGAAAAACTGTTTTTT. It yields the protein CASSLLAAQGDEKLFF.

The genes are TRBV20-1 and TRBJ2-7; D is perhaps TRBD2 (5 bases). V lost 5 bases to trimming and J lost 5 bases, with 10 bases between them. Germline V gives CDR1 DFQATT, CDR2 SNEGSKA (reference sequence). This CDR3 contains 11 residues. The CDR3 coding sequence is TGCAGTGCTGAAGACGGGGACGAGCAGTACTTC. Its protein is CSAEDGDEQYF.

The rearrangement joins TRBV19 to TRBJ2-7; 9 bases agree with TRBD2. CDR3 length: 15 residues. After removal of 3 bases from V and 1 base from J, the junction contained 4 bases not matched to a gene. CDR1 and CDR2 from the germline V gene are LNHDA and SQIVND (reference sequence). CDR3 in amino acids: CASSIFSGRSYEQYF. As DNA, the CDR3 is TGTGCCAGTAGTATTTTCAGCGGGAGGTCCTACGAGCAGTACTTC.

This clone showed up just once. The chain has TRBV4-1 and TRBJ2-1; weak D call: TRBD2 (6 bases). Germline CDR1 and CDR2: MGHRA and YSYEKL. V was cut by 1 base and J by 3 bases, with 10 bases left in between. CDR3 size: 15 residues. The CDR3 DNA sequence: TGCGCCAGCAGCCAAGTACTAGCTAGCTACAATGAGCAGTTCTTC. This translates into CASSQVLASYNEQFF.